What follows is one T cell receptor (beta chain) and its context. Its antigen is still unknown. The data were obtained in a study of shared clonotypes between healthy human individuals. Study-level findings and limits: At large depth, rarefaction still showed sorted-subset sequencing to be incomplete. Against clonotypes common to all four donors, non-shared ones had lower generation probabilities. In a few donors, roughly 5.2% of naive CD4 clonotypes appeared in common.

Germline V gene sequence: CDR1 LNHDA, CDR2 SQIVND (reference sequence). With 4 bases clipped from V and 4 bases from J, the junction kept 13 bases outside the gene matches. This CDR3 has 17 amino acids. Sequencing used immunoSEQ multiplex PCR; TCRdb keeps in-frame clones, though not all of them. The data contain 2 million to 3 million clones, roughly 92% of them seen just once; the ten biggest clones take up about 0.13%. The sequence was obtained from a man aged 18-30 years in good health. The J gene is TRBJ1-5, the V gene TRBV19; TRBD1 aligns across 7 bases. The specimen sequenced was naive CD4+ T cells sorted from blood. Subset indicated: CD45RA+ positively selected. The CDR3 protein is CASSTGQAWAANQPQHF. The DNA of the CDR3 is TGTGCCAGTAGTACTGGACAGGCCTGGGCGGCTAATCAGCCCCAGCATTTT.